Included here is one T cell receptor (beta chain) sequence, with context. The antigen remains unidentified. The sample originates from a study of cytotoxic CD8 clonotypes in ibrutinib-treated CLL. Study at large: Partial response occurred in roughly 25 patients and complete response in 2; at median roughly 74 months, roughly 14 remained remitted and around 12 progressed.

About 2 micrograms of genomic DNA (from cryopreserved PBMCs) were used for TCR beta libraries. The study's findings and limits: Clonality increased at ibrutinib response, then returned toward baseline at progression.

Repertoires were generated with immunoSEQ multiplex PCR, while TCRdb's copy carries only in-frame clones and drops some. The sample lists tens of thousands of clones, 71% seen once, with roughly 17% in the top ten. Deletions cut 5 bases from V and 7 bases from J, with 14 bases between. The CDR3 has 13 amino acids. Germline assignment: CDR1 LNHDA and CDR2 SQIVND (reference sequence). This TCR came from a human donor with chronic lymphocytic leukemia. The sample was PBMCs, taken at disease progression, from a patient treated with ibrutinib. The chain uses TRBV19 and TRBJ1-1, with D tentatively TRBD1 (6 bases). CDR3 in DNA: TGTGCCAGTAGTCGAAACCAACAGGGTGAAGCTTTCTTT. As protein: CASSRNQQGEAFF.